This T cell receptor beta chain was captured in a study of T cell changes during pregnancy in multiple sclerosis. The CDR3 length is 13 residues. Looked up from germline, CDR1 is KGHSH and CDR2 is LQKENI. Trimming left V 5 bases short and J 3 bases short, with 10 bases between. The protocol was immunoSEQ multiplex PCR, while the TCRdb copy is restricted to in-frame clones and leaves out a portion. Of approximately 70,000 clones listed, roughly 91% are singletons. Sequenced here: peripheral blood, sampled in the third trimester of pregnancy. The receptor comes from a female donor in good health, enrolled as a control in a pregnancy study. The chain combines TRBV18 with TRBJ1-1; D not certain. CDR3 nucleotide sequence: TGTGCCAGCTCATCCTCGGGGTACACTGAAGCTTTCTTT. This gives the protein CASSSSGYTEAFF.